This T cell receptor beta chain appears in the sequencing data of a study of CD4 and CD8 cells across lung adenocarcinoma regions. Per the germline V gene, CDR1 is MNHEY and CDR2 is SMNVEV (reference sequence). CDR3 length equals 17 residues. The germline V and J ends were trimmed by 6 bases and 4 bases, with 23 bases remaining between them. From the PCR reads, TCRdb called clonotypes with MiXCR, one entry per CDR3 protein. The data show about 12,000 distinct CDR3 sequences, with approximately 48% seen just once and 29% held by the top ten. The patients had localized lung adenocarcinoma, a non-small cell subtype.

V gene TRBV27 combines with J gene TRBJ2-3; D may be TRBD2 (6 bases). The sequence came from a male donor with lung adenocarcinoma. The CD4 and CD8 labels of this study may be unreliable. The sample comprised CD8+ T cells from the margin of a lung tumor. CDR3: CASSPLASQRRADTQYF. The CDR3 DNA reads TGTGCCAGCAGCCCTCTAGCGTCACAGCGGCGGGCAGATACGCAGTATTTT.